The 2 T cell receptor beta chains in this list originate from one sample, sequenced in a study of Ad26.COV2.S vaccination and SARS-CoV-2 variants (dated by TCRdb to the early 2020s). Library creation used the immunoSEQ multiplex PCR assay. TCRdb took over this immuneACCESS table, retaining in-frame rearrangements with V and J assigned. Such tables are incomplete; in checked studies, under half of the missing clones stem from an unresolved V gene, and the remainder is unexplained. Present in this sample are about 370,000 clones, approximately 91% of which were seen just once. About 2% of the sample rests with the top ten. The treatment or condition label, as the study defines it: over 15 received Ad26.COV2.S at low or high dose, single or two shots; about five received placebo; per-sample allocation not given. For vaccine and placebo recipients, repertoires were sequenced using samples collected on day 63 after the first injection.

The material was peripheral blood, obtained in a trial of Ad26.COV2.S vaccine versus placebo. The receptors shown here come from a person aged 18-65 years who received the Ad26.COV2.S COVID-19 vaccine or a placebo.

V is TRBV5-5 and J is TRBJ2-7; 11 nucleotides match TRBD1. The CDR3 runs 16 residues. Germline V lookup: CDR1 SGHKS, CDR2 YYEKEE (reference sequence). Trimming took 3 bases from V and 4 from J; bases not matched to a gene: 9. The CDR3 nucleotides are TGTGCCAGCAGCTCAAATGGGACAGGGGGAGGGTACGAGCAGTACTTC. Encoded protein: CASSSNGTGGGYEQYF.

The rearrangement joins TRBV5-1 to TRBJ2-1; D is ambiguous. The V end was cut by 4 bases, the J end by 6 bases, with 20 bases between. The CDR3 is 16 amino acids. CDR1 is SGHRS and CDR2 is YFSETQ in the germline V gene. The CDR3 spells CASSPTGRTASNEQFF. CDR3 nucleotide sequence: TGCGCCAGCAGCCCAACGGGTCGGACGGCCTCCAATGAGCAGTTCTTC.